This T cell receptor beta chain was observed in a study of glioma-infiltrating T cells. This clonotype was picked up many times. Using RNA template, CDR3s of TCR alpha and beta were amplified with iRepertoire arm-PCR. TCRdb fed the multiplex PCR reads into MiXCR, producing one record per CDR3 protein. This sample has approximately 110,000 distinct CDR3 sequences, with less than 30% found just once. The material sequenced was glioma tissue, nonneoplastic brain tissue, or PBMCs (not recorded which). The receptor was derived from a human donor with low-grade glioma or glioblastoma, undergoing nonglioma brain surgery, or in good health (not recorded which).

The CDR3 DNA is TGTGCCAGCAGCGCGCGACTGGTGGGAGATACGCAGTATTTT. Its protein is CASSARLVGDTQYF. The genes are TRBV7-2 and TRBJ2-3; unclear D gene. This CDR3 has 14 amino acids. The V end was cut by 5 bases, the J end by 5 bases, with 14 bases between. CDR1 is SGHTA and CDR2 is FQGNSA in the germline V gene.